Listed here are 3 T cell receptor beta chains from one sample, sequenced in a study of T cell changes during pregnancy in multiple sclerosis. The method was immunoSEQ multiplex PCR; TCRdb's version includes in-frame clones alone and lacks a portion of them. The sample lists under 30,000 clones, approximately 90% occurring once. Sequenced here: CD8+ T cells from peripheral blood mononuclear cells, sampled in the second trimester of pregnancy. The receptors originated from a female donor with multiple sclerosis, enrolled in a pregnancy study.

Relative to its sample, this clone is medium-sized. The rearrangement links TRBV14 to TRBJ2-5; tentatively, D is TRBD1 (5 bases). With 9 bases removed from V and 0 bases from J, the gap between germline ends came to 20 bases. Germline-derived CDR1 and CDR2 are SGHDN and FVKESK. The CDR3 is 16 amino acids. CDR3 protein: CARTRAGKRYQETQYF. The CDR3 region has the DNA TGTGCCAGGACCAGGGCAGGGAAACGGTACCAAGAGACCCAGTACTTC.

J is TRBJ2-1 and V is TRBV15; D is possibly TRBD1 (6 bases). V lost 9 bases and J lost 0, with 12 bases in between. The length of the CDR3 is 14 residues. Germline CDR1 reads LNHNV; CDR2 reads YYDKDF (reference sequence). The CDR3 DNA reads TGTGCCACTCATACAGGGAGCTCCTACAATGAGCAGTTCTTC. Amino acids: CATHTGSSYNEQFF.

This clone was seen more than once but under ten times. The chain is built from TRBV19 and TRBJ2-1; TRBD1 matches 8 bases. In germline, CDR1 is LNHDA, CDR2 SQIVND (reference sequence). V was clipped by 5 bases and J by 3 bases; unmatched bases: 6. The CDR3 has 15 residues. This chain's CDR3 is CASSLGQESYNEQFF. CDR3 bases: TGTGCCAGTAGTCTGGGACAGGAAAGCTACAATGAGCAGTTCTTC.